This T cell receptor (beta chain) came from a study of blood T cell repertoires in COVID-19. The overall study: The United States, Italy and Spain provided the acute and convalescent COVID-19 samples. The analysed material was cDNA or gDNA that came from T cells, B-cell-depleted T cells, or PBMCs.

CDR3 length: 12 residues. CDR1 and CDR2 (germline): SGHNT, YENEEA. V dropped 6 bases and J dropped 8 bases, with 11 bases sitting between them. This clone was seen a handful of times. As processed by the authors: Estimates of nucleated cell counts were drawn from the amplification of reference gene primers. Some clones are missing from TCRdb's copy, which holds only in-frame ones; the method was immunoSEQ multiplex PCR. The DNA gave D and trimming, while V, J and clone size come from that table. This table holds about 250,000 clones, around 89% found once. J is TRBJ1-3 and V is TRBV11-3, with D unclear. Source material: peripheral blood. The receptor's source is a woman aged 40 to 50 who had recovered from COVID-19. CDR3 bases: TGTGCCAGCAGTCCCCGCGGGGACACCATATATTTT. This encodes CASSPRGDTIYF. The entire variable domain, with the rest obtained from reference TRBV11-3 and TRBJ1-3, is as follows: EAGVVQSPRYKIIEKKQPVAFWCNPISGHNTLYWYLQNLGQGPELLIRYENEEAVDDSQLPKDRFSAERLKGVDSTLKIQPAELGDSAVYLCASSPRGDTIYFGEGSWLTVV.